The 13 T cell receptor beta chains listed next were all sequenced from one sample in a study of monozygotic twins with inflammatory bowel disease (dated by TCRdb to the late 2010s). Library creation used 5' RACE. Sequencing took place on an Illumina HiSeq 2500. TCRdb reprocessed the reads, reporting each CDR3 protein sequence once and no DNA. This sample's table lists approximately 200,000 distinct CDR3 sequences. The ten largest clones capture 7.7% of the sample. Source material: blood. The receptors shown here come from a human donor with ulcerative colitis or Crohn's disease, or a healthy co-twin of an affected twin (not recorded which).

The chain combines TRBV19 with TRBJ1-1. The CDR3 sequence is 14 residues long. Germline lookup yields CDR1 LNHDA and CDR2 SQIVND (reference sequence). The CDR3 protein is CASSISGQITEAFF.

The chain links TRBV5-4 to TRBJ2-7; as DNA is missing, the TRBD1 call by TCRdb cannot be tested. The CDR3 totals 15 residues. The germline CDR1 and CDR2 sequences are SGHNT and YYREEE (reference sequence). The CDR3 here is CASSLRGRGRYEQYF.

The chain carries TRBV7-9 and TRBJ1-5; the D gene TCRdb calls, TRBD1, cannot be checked with no DNA. The germline V gene has CDR1 SEHNR and CDR2 FQNEAQ (reference sequence). This CDR3 is 13 amino acids long. The CDR3 is CASRRGSDQPQHF.

The V and J genes are TRBV18 and TRBJ2-5; TCRdb's assignment of TRBD2 cannot be checked, as there is no DNA. This CDR3 contains 14 residues. Germline V gene data show CDR1 as KGHSH and CDR2 as LQKENI. This chain's CDR3 is CASSPPGPRGIQYF.

The chain is built from TRBV20-1 and TRBJ2-3; TCRdb returns TRBD1, unconfirmable since there is no DNA. This CDR3 spans 14 amino acids. From germline, CDR1 is DFQATT and CDR2 SNEGSKA (reference sequence). The CDR3 reads CSAEGQGRTDTQYF.

CDR3 sequence: CASGDGPLRDSPLHF. The chain joins TRBV2 to TRBJ1-6. Germline V gives CDR1 SNHLY, CDR2 FYNNEI. This CDR3 comprises 15 residues.

The rearrangement links TRBV29-1 to TRBJ1-2. From germline, CDR1 is SQVTM and CDR2 ANQGSEA. The CDR3 totals 14 residues. The CDR3 reads CSVPGGAANYGYTF. The full variable domain, with the rest looked up from reference TRBV29-1 and TRBJ1-2, is SAVISQKPSRDICQRGTSLTIQCQVDSQVTMMFWYRQQPGQSLTLIATANQGSEATYESGFVIDKFPISRPNLTFSTLTVSNMSPEDSSIYLCSVPGGAANYGYTFGSGTRLTVV.

The chain couples TRBV25-1 to TRBJ2-5; TCRdb reports TRBD2, a call that lacks DNA to check it against. The CDR3 runs 15 residues. The V gene's germline CDR1 is MGHDK and CDR2 SYGVNS. The CDR3 loop is CASLNAGTSGETQYF.

The chain has TRBV4-2 and TRBJ2-7; TCRdb outputs TRBD1, but without DNA this stays unchecked. This CDR3 is built from 16 residues. Germline V gene lookup returns CDR1 LGHNA and CDR2 YNFKEQ. CDR3 region: CASSQEVGTGSYEQYF.

The chain joins TRBV27 to TRBJ2-1. From germline, CDR1 is MNHEY and CDR2 SMNVEV (reference sequence). CDR3 length: 13 amino acids. CDR3 protein: CASSFGASNEQIF.

J is TRBJ1-1 and V is TRBV29-1. Germline CDR1 is SQVTM and CDR2 is ANQGSEA. The CDR3 is 18 amino acids. The CDR3 loop reads CSGGYGPSYQTRDTEAFF.

J is TRBJ1-3 and V is TRBV12-3 or TRBV12-4. The CDR3 has 17 amino acids. CDR3 protein: CTSSFLGSLSSGNTIYF.

The V and J genes are TRBV20-1 and TRBJ1-5; without DNA, the TCRdb call of TRBD1 cannot be checked. Germline-derived CDR1 and CDR2 are DFQATT and SNEGSKA (reference sequence). The CDR3 is made up of 15 amino acids. The CDR3 here is CSAPRRAGSNQPQHF.